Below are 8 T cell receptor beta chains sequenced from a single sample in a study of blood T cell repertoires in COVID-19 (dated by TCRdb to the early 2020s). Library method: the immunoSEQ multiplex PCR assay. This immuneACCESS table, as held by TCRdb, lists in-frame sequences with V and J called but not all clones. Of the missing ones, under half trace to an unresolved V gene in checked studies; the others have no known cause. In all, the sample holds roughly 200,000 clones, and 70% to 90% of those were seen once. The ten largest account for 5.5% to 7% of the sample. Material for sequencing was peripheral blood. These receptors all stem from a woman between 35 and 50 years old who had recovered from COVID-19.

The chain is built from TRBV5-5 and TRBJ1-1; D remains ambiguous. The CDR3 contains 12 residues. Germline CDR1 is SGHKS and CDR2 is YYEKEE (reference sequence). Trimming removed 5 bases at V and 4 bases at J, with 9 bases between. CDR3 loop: CASRLGTTEAFF. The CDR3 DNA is TGTGCCAGCAGACTGGGCACCACTGAAGCTTTCTTT.

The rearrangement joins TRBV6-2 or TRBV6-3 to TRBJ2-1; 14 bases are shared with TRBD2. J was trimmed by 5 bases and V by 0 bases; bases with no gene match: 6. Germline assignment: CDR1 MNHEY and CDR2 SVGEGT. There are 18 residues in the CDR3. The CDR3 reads CASSYSTSGRGVDNEQFF. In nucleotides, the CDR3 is TGTGCCAGCAGTTACTCGACTAGCGGGAGGGGAGTCGACAATGAGCAGTTCTTC.

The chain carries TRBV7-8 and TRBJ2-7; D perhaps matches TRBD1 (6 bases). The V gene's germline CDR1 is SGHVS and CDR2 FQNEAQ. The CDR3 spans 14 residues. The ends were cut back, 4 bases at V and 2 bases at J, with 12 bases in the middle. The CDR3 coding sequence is TGTGCCAGCAGCTCCCCCGGGACAACCTACGAGCAGTACTTC. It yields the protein CASSSPGTTYEQYF.

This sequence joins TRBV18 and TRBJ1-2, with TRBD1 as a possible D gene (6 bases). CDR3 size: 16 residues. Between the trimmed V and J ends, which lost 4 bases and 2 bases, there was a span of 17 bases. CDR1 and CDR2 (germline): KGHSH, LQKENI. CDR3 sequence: CASSQTAGVANYGYTF. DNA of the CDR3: TGTGCCAGCTCACAAACGGCAGGGGTCGCCAACTATGGCTACACCTTC.

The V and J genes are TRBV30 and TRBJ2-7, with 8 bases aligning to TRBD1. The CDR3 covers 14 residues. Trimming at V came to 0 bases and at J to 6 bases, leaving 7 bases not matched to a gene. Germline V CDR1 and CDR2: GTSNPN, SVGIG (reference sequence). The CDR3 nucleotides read TGTGCCTGGAGTGTATTGGACAGGGAAGGCGAGCAGTACTTC. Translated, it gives CAWSVLDREGEQYF.

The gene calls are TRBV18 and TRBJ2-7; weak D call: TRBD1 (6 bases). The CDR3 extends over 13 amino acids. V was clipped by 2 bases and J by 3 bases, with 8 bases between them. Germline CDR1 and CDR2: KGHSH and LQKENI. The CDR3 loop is CASSPAQGYEQYF. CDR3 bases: TGTGCCAGCTCACCAGCACAGGGCTACGAGCAGTACTTC. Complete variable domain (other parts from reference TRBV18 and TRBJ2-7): NAGVMQNPRHLVRRRGQEARLRCSPMKGHSHVYWYRQLPEEGLKFMVYLQKENIIDESGMPKERFSAEFPKEGPSILRIQQVVRGDSAAYFCASSPAQGYEQYFGPGTRLTVT.

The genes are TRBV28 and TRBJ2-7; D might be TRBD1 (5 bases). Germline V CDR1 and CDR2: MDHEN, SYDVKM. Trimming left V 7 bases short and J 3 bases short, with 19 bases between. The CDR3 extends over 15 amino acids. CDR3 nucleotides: TGTGCCAGCACCCCATCAGGGATACCCCGCTACGAGCAGTACTTC. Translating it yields CASTPSGIPRYEQYF. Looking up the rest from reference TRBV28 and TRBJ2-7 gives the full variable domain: DVKVTQSSRYLVKRTGEKVFLECVQDMDHENMFWYRQDPGLGLRLIYFSYDVKMKEKGDIPEGYSVSREKKERFSLILESASTNQTSMYLCASTPSGIPRYEQYFGPGTRLTVT.

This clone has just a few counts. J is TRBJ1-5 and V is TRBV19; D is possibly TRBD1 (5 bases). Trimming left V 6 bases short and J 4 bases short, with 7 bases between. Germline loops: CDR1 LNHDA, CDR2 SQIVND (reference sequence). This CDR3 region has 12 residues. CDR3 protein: CASRAGNQPQHF. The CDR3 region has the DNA TGTGCCAGTAGGGCAGGGAATCAGCCCCAGCATTTT.